A single sample is the source of the 13 T cell receptor beta chains below, sequenced in a study of T cell changes during pregnancy in multiple sclerosis. Assay used: immunoSEQ multiplex PCR; TCRdb lists only in-frame clones, some missing. The data show over 85,000 clones, with 91% seen just once and about 1.7% held by the top ten. Sequenced material: peripheral blood, taken after pregnancy. The receptor set was obtained from a female donor in good health, enrolled as a control in a pregnancy study.

The chain couples TRBV10-3 to TRBJ2-1, with 9 bases lining up with TRBD1. The V gene end was trimmed by 9 bases and the J gene end by 5 bases; junction bases not matched to a gene: 11. Germline values: CDR1 ENHRY, CDR2 SYGVKD. The CDR3 is made up of 15 amino acids. CDR3 region: CAIEPSGTGNNEQFF. In DNA form, the CDR3 reads TGTGCCATTGAGCCCTCCGGGACAGGGAACAATGAGCAGTTCTTC.

The chain joins TRBV11-2 to TRBJ1-2; 7 bases map to TRBD1. The CDR3 is 16 amino acids. V lost 5 bases and J lost 3; bases outside the gene matches: 12. CDR1 and CDR2 (germline): SGHAT, FQNNGV. The CDR3 loop reads CASSPLLRGRDYGYTF. CDR3 sequence (DNA): TGTGCCAGCAGCCCCCTGCTTAGGGGGCGGGACTATGGCTACACCTTC.

V is TRBV14 and J is TRBJ2-5; the D gene is possibly TRBD2 (7 bases). This CDR3 is 17 amino acids long. V lost 2 bases, J lost 0 bases, and 16 bases lay in between. Germline CDR1 SGHDN, CDR2 FVKESK. CDR3 sequence: CASSQQGAGAYQETQYF. CDR3 DNA: TGTGCCAGCAGCCAACAGGGCGCGGGGGCGTACCAAGAGACCCAGTACTTC. Full variable domain (outside the CDR3, taken from reference TRBV14 and TRBJ2-5): EAGVTQFPSHSVIEKGQTVTLRCDPISGHDNLYWYRRVMGKEIKFLLHFVKESKQDESGMPNNRFLAERTGGTYSTLKVQPAELEDSGVYFCASSQQGAGAYQETQYFGPGTRLLVL.

The V and J genes are TRBV27 and TRBJ2-1; 11 nucleotides align to TRBD2. J gave up 3 bases and V 5 bases, and 3 bases lay outside the gene matches. Per the germline V gene, CDR1 is MNHEY and CDR2 is SMNVEV (reference sequence). CDR3 length: 15 amino acids. CDR3 residues: CASSLTSGGYNEQFF. As DNA, the CDR3 is TGTGCCAGCAGTCTAACTAGCGGGGGCTACAATGAGCAGTTCTTC.

CDR3 amino acids: CASSLFFQGGEQYF. The DNA for the CDR3 is TGTGCCAGCAGTTTATTTTTCCAGGGAGGCGAGCAGTACTTC. The chain employs TRBV27 and TRBJ2-7; D is possibly TRBD2 (6 bases). The CDR3 has 14 residues. Trimming shortened V by 1 base and J by 6 bases, and 13 bases separated the two germline ends. Germline CDR1 MNHEY, CDR2 SMNVEV (reference sequence).

The chain employs TRBV29-1 and TRBJ2-7; TRBD1 aligns across 11 bases. Unmatched junction bases numbered 5, after V lost 4 bases and J lost 3 bases. Germline V gene sequence: CDR1 SQVTM, CDR2 ANQGSEA. The CDR3 has 14 amino acids. This CDR3 reads CSVGGGQGDYEQYF. CDR3 coding DNA: TGCAGCGTTGGGGGGGGACAGGGGGACTACGAGCAGTACTTC.

CDR3 region: CASSHSVNTEAFF. The CDR3 bases are TGCGCCAGCAGCCACTCTGTGAACACTGAAGCTTTCTTT. The V and J genes are TRBV4-3 and TRBJ1-1, with unresolved D. Germline V gene sequence: CDR1 LGHNA, CDR2 YSLEER. Trimming shortened V by 3 bases and J by 0 bases, and 5 bases separated the two germline ends. The CDR3 is made up of 13 amino acids.

The chain is built from TRBV7-9 and TRBJ2-3; TRBD1 matches at 9 bases. With 5 bases clipped from V and 3 bases from J, the junction kept 12 bases outside the gene matches. The CDR3 length is 17 residues. Germline CDR1 reads SEHNR; CDR2 reads FQNEAQ (reference sequence). CDR3 DNA sequence: TGTGCCAGCAGCCTCACGCAGACAGGGGGAATAACAGATACGCAGTATTTT. This sequence encodes CASSLTQTGGITDTQYF.

The chain uses TRBV5-4 and TRBJ2-7; 7 bases line up with TRBD1. The CDR3 runs to 16 residues. V lost 4 bases, J lost 0 bases, and 10 bases stayed unmatched. Germline V gene data show CDR1 as SGHNT and CDR2 as YYREEE (reference sequence). This CDR3 reads CASSKAPGQSSYEQYF. In DNA, the CDR3 is TGTGCCAGCAGCAAGGCTCCGGGACAGAGCTCCTACGAGCAGTACTTC.

The count of this clone is one. Written as DNA, the CDR3 is TGCGCCAGCAGCCAAGATCTCAGGGAGGGCTATGGCTACACCTTC. It is translated as CASSQDLREGYGYTF. This chain connects TRBV4-3 to TRBJ1-2; tentative D call: TRBD1 (5 bases). Trimming left V 0 bases short and J 4 bases short, with 12 bases between. This CDR3 is 15 amino acids long. Germline CDR1 reads LGHNA; CDR2 reads YSLEER.

The gene calls are TRBV7-2 and TRBJ2-7; 7 bases align to TRBD2. The germline gives CDR1 SGHTA, CDR2 FQGNSA. The CDR3 covers 13 residues. V lost 6 bases, J lost 2 bases, and 4 bases stayed unmatched. The CDR3 loop is CASRYAGAYEQYF. The CDR3 DNA sequence: TGTGCCAGCAGATATGCGGGGGCCTACGAGCAGTACTTC.

This clone occurred once. The chain has TRBV7-9 and TRBJ2-2, with 8 bases aligning to TRBD1. Germline CDR1 reads SEHNR; CDR2 reads FQNEAQ (reference sequence). The CDR3 consists of 14 residues. The trim removed 5 bases at V and 5 bases at J, leaving 4 bases unmatched. The DNA for the CDR3 is TGTGCCAGCAGCGCAGGACAGGGTACCGGGGAGCTGTTTTTT. This gives the protein CASSAGQGTGELFF.

The chain carries TRBV6-5 and TRBJ1-5; 9 nucleotides match TRBD1. The V gene end was trimmed by 5 bases and the J gene end by 7 bases; junction bases not matched to a gene: 9. Germline CDR1 and CDR2: MNHEY and SVGAGI. The CDR3 is 15 residues long. CDR3 protein: CASSPRDRAEQPQHF. CDR3 nucleotide sequence: TGTGCCAGCAGTCCCCGGGACAGGGCTGAACAGCCCCAGCATTTT.